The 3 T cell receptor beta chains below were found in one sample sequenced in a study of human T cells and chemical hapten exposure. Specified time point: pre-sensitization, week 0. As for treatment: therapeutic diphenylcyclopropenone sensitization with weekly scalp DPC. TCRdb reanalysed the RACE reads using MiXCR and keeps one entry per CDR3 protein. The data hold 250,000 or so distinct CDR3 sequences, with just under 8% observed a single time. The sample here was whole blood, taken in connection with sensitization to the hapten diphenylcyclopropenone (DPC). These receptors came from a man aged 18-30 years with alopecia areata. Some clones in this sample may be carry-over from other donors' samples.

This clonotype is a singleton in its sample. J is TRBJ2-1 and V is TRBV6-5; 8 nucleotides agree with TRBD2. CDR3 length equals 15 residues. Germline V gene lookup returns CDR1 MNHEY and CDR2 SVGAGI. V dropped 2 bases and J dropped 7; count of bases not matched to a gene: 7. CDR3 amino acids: CASSYRAGGLNEQFF. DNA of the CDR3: TGTGCCAGCAGTTACCGCGCGGGGGGCCTAAATGAGCAGTTCTTC.

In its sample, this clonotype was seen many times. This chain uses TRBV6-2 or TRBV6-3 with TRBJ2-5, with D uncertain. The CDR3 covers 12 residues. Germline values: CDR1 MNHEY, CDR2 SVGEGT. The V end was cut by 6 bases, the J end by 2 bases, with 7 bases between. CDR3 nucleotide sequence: TGTGCCAGCAGACAAGGACAAGAGACCCAGTACTTC. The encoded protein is CASRQGQETQYF.

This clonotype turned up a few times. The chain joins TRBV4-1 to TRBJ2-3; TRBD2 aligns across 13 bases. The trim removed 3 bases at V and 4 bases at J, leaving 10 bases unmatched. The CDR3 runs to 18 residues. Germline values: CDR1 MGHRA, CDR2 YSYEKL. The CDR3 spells CASSQTLGLAGVSDTQYF. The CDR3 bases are TGCGCCAGCAGCCAGACTCTCGGACTAGCGGGGGTCTCAGATACGCAGTATTTT.